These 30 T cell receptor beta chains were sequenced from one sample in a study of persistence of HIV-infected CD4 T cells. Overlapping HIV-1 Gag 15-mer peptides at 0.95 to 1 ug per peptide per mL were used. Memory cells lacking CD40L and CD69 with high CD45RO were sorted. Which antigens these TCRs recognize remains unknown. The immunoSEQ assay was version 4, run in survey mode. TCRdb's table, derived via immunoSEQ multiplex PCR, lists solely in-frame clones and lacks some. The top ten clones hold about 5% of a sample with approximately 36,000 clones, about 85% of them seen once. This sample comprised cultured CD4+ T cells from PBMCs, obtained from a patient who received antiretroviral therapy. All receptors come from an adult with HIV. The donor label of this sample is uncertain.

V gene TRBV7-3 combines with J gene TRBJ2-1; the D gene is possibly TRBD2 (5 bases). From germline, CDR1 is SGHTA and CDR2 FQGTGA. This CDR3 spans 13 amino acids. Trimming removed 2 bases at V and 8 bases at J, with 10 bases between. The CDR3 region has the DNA TGTGCCAGCAGCTTACGTGAGGGCTATGAGCAGTTCTTC. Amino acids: CASSLREGYEQFF.

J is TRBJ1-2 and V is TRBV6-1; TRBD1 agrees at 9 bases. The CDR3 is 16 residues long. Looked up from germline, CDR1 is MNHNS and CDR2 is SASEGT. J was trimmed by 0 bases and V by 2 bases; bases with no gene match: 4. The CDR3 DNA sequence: TGTGCCAGCAGTGAATCCCGGGACAGGGCTAACTATGGCTACACCTTC. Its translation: CASSESRDRANYGYTF.

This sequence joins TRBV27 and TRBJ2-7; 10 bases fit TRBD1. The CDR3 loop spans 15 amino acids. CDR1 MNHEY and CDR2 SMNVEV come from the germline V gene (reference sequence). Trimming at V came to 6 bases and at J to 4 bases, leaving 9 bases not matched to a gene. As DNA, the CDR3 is TGTGCCAGCAGGCCACGACAGGGGGCGGAATACGAGCAGTACTTC. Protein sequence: CASRPRQGAEYEQYF.

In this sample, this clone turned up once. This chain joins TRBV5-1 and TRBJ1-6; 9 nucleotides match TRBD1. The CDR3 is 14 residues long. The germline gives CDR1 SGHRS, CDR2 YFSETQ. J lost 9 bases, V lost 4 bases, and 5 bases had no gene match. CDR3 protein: CASSSTGGRSPLHF. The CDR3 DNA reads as TGCGCCAGCAGCAGCACAGGGGGCCGTTCACCCCTCCACTTT.

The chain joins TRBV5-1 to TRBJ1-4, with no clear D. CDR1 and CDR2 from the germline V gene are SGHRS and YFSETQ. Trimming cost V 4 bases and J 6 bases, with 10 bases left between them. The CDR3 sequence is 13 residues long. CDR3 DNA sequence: TGCGCCAGCAGCCGTACAGAGGATGAAAAACTGTTTTTT. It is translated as CASSRTEDEKLFF.

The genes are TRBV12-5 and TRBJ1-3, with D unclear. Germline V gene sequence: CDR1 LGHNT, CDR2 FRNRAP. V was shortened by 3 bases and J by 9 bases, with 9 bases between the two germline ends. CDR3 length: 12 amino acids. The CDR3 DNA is TGTGCTAGTGGTTTAGCCGGACGCACCATATATTTT. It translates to CASGLAGRTIYF.

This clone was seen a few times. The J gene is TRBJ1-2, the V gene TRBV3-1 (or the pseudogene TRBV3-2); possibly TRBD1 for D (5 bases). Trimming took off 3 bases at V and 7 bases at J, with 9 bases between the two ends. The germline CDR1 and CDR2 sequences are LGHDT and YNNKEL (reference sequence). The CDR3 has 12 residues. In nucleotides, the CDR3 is TGTGCCAGCAGCCACTCTGGGACTGGCTACACCTTC. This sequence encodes CASSHSGTGYTF.

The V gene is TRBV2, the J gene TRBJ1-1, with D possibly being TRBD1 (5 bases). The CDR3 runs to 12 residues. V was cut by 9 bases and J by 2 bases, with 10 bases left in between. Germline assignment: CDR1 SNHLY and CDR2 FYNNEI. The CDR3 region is CASVRGNTEAFF. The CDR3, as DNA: TGTGCCAGTGTAAGGGGTAACACTGAAGCTTTCTTT.

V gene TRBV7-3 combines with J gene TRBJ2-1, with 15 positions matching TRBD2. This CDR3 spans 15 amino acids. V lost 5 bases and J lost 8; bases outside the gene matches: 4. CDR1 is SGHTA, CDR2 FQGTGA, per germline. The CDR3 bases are TGTGCCAGCAGCCTTGGGACTAGCGGGGGGCATGAGCAGTTCTTC. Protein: CASSLGTSGGHEQFF. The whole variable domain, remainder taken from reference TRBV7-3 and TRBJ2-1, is GAGVSQTPSNKVTEKGKYVELRCDPISGHTALYWYRQSLGQGPEFLIYFQGTGAADDSGLPNDRFFAVRPEGSVSTLKIQRTERGDSAVYLCASSLGTSGGHEQFFGPGTRLTVL.

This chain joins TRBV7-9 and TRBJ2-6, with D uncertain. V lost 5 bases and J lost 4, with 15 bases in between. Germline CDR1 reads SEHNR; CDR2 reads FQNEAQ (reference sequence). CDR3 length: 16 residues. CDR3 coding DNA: TGTGCCAGCAGCAATATGGTCGGCTCCGGGGCCAACGTCCTGACTTTC. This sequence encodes CASSNMVGSGANVLTF. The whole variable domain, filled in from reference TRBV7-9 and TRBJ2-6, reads DTGVSQNPRHKITKRGQNVTFRCDPISEHNRLYWYRQTLGQGPEFLTYFQNEAQLEKSRLLSDRFSAERPKGSFSTLEIQRTEQGDSAMYLCASSNMVGSGANVLTFGAGSRLTVL.

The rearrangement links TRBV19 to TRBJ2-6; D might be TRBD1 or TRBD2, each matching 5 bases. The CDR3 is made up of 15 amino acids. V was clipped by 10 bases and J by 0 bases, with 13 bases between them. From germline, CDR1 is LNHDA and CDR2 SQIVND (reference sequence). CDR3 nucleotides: TGTGCCACCTCTCTGGGGGTCTCTGGGGCCAACGTCCTGACTTTC. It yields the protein CATSLGVSGANVLTF.

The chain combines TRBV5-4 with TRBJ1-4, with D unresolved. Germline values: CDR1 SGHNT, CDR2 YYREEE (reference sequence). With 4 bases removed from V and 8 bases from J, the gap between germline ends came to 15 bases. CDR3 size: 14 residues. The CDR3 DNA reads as TGTGCCAGCAGCGCGGACGTCGGGAACGAAAAACTGTTTTTT. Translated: CASSADVGNEKLFF. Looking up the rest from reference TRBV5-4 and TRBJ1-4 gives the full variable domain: ETGVTQSPTHLIKTRGQQVTLRCSSQSGHNTVSWYQQALGQGPQFIFQYYREEENGRGNFPPRFSGLQFPNYSSELNVNALELDDSALYLCASSADVGNEKLFFGSGTQLSVL.

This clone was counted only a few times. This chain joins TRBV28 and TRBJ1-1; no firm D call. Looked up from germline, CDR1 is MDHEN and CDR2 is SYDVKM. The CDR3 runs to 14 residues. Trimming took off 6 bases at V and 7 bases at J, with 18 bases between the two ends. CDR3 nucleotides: TGTGCCAGCAGCTACCGTTCGGGCCACCTTGAAGCTTTCTTT. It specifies CASSYRSGHLEAFF.

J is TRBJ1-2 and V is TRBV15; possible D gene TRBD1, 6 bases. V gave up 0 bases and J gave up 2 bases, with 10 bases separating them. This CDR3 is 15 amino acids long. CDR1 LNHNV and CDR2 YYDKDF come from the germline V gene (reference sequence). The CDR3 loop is CATSRDSQGNYGYTF. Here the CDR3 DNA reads TGTGCCACCAGCAGAGATAGTCAGGGGAACTATGGCTACACCTTC. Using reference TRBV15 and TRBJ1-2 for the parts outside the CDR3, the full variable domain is DAMVIQNPRYQVTQFGKPVTLSCSQTLNHNVMYWYQQKSSQAPKLLFHYYDKDFNNEADTPDNFQSRRPNTSFCFLDIRSPGLGDTAMYLCATSRDSQGNYGYTFGSGTRLTVV.

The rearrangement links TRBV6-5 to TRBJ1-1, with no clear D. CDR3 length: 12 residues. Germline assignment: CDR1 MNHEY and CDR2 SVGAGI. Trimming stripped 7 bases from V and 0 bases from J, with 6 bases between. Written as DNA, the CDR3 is TGTGCCAGCACGAACTTGAACACTGAAGCTTTCTTT. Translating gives CASTNLNTEAFF.

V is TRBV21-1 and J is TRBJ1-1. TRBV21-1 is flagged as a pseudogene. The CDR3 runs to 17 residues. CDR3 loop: CASSKSKRVNMNTEAFF. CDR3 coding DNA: TGTGCCAGCAGCAAAAGCAAGCGCGTTAACATGAACACTGAAGCTTTCTTT.

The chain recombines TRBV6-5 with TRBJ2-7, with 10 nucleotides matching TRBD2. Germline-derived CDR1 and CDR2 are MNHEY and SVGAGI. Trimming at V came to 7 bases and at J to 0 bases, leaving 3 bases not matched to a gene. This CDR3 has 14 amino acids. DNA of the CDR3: TGTGCCAGCATATTAGCGGGGGGCTCCTACGAGCAGTACTTC. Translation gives CASILAGGSYEQYF.

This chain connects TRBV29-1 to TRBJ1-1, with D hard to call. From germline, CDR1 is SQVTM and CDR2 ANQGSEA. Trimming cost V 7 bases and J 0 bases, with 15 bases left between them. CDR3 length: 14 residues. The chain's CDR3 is CSAHGRVMNTEAFF. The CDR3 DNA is TGCAGCGCTCACGGACGGGTTATGAACACTGAAGCTTTCTTT. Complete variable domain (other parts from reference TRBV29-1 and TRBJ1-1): SAVISQKPSRDICQRGTSLTIQCQVDSQVTMMFWYRQQPGQSLTLIATANQGSEATYESGFVIDKFPISRPNLTFSTLTVSNMSPEDSSIYLCSAHGRVMNTEAFFGQGTRLTVV.

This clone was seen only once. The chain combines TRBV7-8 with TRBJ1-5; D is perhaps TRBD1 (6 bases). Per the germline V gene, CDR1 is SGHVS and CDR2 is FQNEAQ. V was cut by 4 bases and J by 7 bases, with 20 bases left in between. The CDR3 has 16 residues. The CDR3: CASSSLLGAGVQPQHF. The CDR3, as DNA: TGTGCCAGCAGCTCCCTACTGGGGGCTGGAGTACAGCCCCAGCATTTT.

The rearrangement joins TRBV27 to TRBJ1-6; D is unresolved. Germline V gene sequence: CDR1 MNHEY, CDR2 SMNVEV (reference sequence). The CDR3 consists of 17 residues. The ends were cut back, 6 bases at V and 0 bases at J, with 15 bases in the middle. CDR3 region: CASSLDLLSSYNSPLHF. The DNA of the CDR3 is TGTGCCAGCAGCCTGGACCTCTTAAGCTCCTATAATTCACCCCTCCACTTT.

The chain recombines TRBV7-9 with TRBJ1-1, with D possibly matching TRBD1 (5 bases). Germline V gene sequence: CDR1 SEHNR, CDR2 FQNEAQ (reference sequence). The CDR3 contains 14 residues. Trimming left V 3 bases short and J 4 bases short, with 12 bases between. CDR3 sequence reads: CASSFIRVVTEAFF. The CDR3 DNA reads TGTGCCAGCAGCTTCATCAGGGTAGTCACTGAAGCTTTCTTT.

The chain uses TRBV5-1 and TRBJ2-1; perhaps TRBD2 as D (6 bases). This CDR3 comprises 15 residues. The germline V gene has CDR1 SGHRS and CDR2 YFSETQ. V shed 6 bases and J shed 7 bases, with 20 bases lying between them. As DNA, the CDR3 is TGCGCCAGCATCGAGGGGACTCCCCGGGGGAATGAGCAGTTCTTC. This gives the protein CASIEGTPRGNEQFF.

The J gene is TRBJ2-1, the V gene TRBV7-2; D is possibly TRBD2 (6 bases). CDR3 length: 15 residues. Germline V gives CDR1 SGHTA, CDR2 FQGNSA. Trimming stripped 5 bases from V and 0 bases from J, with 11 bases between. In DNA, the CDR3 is TGTGCCAGCAGCCCGCCGACTAGCTCCTACAATGAGCAGTTCTTC. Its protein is CASSPPTSSYNEQFF.

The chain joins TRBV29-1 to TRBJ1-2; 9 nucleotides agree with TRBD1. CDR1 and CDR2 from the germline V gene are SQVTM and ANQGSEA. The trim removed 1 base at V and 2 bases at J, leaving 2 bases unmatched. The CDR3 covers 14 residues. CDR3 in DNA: TGCAGCGTTGAAGGGGGACAGGGAAACTATGGCTACACCTTC. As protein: CSVEGGQGNYGYTF. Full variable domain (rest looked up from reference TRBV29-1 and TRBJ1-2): SAVISQKPSRDICQRGTSLTIQCQVDSQVTMMFWYRQQPGQSLTLIATANQGSEATYESGFVIDKFPISRPNLTFSTLTVSNMSPEDSSIYLCSVEGGQGNYGYTFGSGTRLTVV.

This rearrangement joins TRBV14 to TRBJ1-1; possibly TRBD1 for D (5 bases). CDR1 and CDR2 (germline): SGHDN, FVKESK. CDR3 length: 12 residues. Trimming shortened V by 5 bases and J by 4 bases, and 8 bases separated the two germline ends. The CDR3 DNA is TGTGCCAGCAGCTGGGGGGGCACTGAAGCTTTCTTT. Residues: CASSWGGTEAFF.

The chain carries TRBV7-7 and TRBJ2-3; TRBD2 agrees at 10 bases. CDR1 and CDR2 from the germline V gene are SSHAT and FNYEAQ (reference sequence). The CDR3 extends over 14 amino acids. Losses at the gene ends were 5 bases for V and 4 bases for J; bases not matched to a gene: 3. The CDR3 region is CASSIGTSADTQYF. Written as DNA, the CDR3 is TGTGCCAGCAGCATAGGGACTAGCGCAGATACGCAGTATTTT.

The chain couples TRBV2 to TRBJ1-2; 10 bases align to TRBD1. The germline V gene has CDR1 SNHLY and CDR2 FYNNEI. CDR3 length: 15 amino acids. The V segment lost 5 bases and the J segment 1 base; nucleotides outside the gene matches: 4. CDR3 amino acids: CASSRDRGLNYGYTF. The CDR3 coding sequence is TGTGCCAGCAGTCGGGACAGGGGACTTAACTATGGCTACACCTTC.

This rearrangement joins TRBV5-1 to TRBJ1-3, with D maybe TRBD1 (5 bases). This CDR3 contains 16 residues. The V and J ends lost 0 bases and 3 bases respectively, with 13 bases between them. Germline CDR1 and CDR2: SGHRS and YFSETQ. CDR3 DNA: TGCGCCAGCAGCTTGGGGGCAGACAGTAATGGAAACACCATATATTTT. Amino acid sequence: CASSLGADSNGNTIYF. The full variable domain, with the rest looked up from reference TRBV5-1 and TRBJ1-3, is KAGVTQTPRYLIKTRGQQVTLSCSPISGHRSVSWYQQTPGQGLQFLFEYFSETQRNKGNFPGRFSGRQFSNSRSEMNVSTLELGDSALYLCASSLGADSNGNTIYFGEGSWLTVV.

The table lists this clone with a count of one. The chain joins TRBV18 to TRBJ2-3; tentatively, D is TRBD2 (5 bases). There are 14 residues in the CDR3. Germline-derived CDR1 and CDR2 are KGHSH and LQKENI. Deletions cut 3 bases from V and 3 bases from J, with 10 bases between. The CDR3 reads CASSPWPGTDTQYF. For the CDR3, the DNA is TGTGCCAGCTCACCTTGGCCGGGGACAGATACGCAGTATTTT.

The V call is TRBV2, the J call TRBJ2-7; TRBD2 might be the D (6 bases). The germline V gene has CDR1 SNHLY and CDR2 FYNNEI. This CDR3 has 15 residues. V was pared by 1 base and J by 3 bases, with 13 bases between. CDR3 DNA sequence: TGTGCCAGCAGTGAAGGGACTACATTCCTCTACGAGCAGTACTTC. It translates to CASSEGTTFLYEQYF.